This TCR beta chain was profiled in a study of control samples from healthy donors and cancer patients. Germline values: CDR1 SGHDT, CDR2 YYEEEE. The V and J ends lost 1 base and 0 bases respectively, with 11 bases between them. This CDR3 is 15 amino acids long. Generated by immunoSEQ multiplex PCR, the TCRdb table keeps only in-frame clones and is missing some. This sample carries 70,000 to 100,000 clones, roughly 91% of them seen once, and the ten largest clones take under 20%. The sequenced sample was blood. The chain has TRBV5-6 and TRBJ2-7, with D tentatively TRBD2 (5 bases). The sequence was collected from a man aged 45 to 65 in good health. For the CDR3, the DNA is TGTGCCAGCAGCTTGTATGGAACTAGCTCCTACGAGCAGTACTTC. Its translation: CASSLYGTSSYEQYF.